The 9 T cell receptor beta chains listed next were all sequenced from one sample in a study of blood T cell repertoires in COVID-19. This table comes from immunoSEQ multiplex PCR, and its TCRdb copy is limited to in-frame clones, with some not included. The sample includes approximately 69,000 clones, 90% of them seen just once. The source material was peripheral blood. The receptors derive from a man aged 50-59 years with acute or convalescent COVID-19.

The chain carries TRBV9 and TRBJ1-3, with D maybe TRBD1 (6 bases). The germline CDR1 and CDR2 sequences are SGDLS and YYNGEE. Trimming shortened V by 6 bases and J by 4 bases, and 14 bases separated the two germline ends. The CDR3 consists of 14 residues. The CDR3 region is CASTPTGSGNTIYF. CDR3 nucleotide sequence: TGTGCCAGCACCCCCACAGGGTCCGGAAACACCATATATTTT.

The rearrangement links TRBV6-5 to TRBJ2-4; TRBD1 aligns across 7 bases. Germline lookup yields CDR1 MNHEY and CDR2 SVGAGI. Trimming cost V 6 bases and J 2 bases; bases outside gene matches: 4. CDR3 length equals 14 residues. The CDR3 protein is CASRSGQTKNIQYF. The CDR3 DNA is TGTGCCAGCAGGTCGGGACAGACCAAAAACATTCAGTACTTC.

The gene calls are TRBV9 and TRBJ1-4; tentative D call: TRBD1 (6 bases). V lost 0 bases to trimming and J lost 3 bases, with 9 bases between them. The CDR3 loop spans 15 amino acids. In germline, CDR1 is SGDLS, CDR2 YYNGEE. CDR3 nucleotides: TGTGCCAGCAGCGTAGTGGGGACATCTAATGAAAAACTGTTTTTT. Its protein is CASSVVGTSNEKLFF.

The gene calls are TRBV19 and TRBJ1-2; 10 positions agree with TRBD1. Germline-derived CDR1 and CDR2 are LNHDA and SQIVND (reference sequence). J gave up 8 bases and V 3 bases, and 12 bases lay outside the gene matches. The CDR3 is 16 amino acids. DNA for the CDR3: TGTGCCAGTAGTATTTTCGGGACAGGGGAATATTACGGCTACACCTTC. It codes for CASSIFGTGEYYGYTF.

The chain links TRBV27 to TRBJ2-3; 11 bases agree with TRBD2. Per the germline V gene, CDR1 is MNHEY and CDR2 is SMNVEV (reference sequence). The CDR3 spans 15 residues. J was trimmed by 3 bases and V by 6 bases; bases with no gene match: 5. For the CDR3, the DNA is TGTGCCAGCAGGAGACTAGCGGGAAGGACAGATACGCAGTATTTT. As protein: CASRRLAGRTDTQYF.

V gene TRBV6-6 combines with J gene TRBJ2-7, with 16 bases lining up with TRBD2. The V and J ends lost 4 bases and 3 bases, in that order; junction bases with no gene match: 3. In germline, CDR1 is MNHNY, CDR2 SVGAGI (reference sequence). CDR3 length equals 16 residues. The CDR3 DNA reads as TGTGCCAGCAGTTCGGGGACTAGCGGGAGGGGCTACGAGCAGTACTTC. This sequence encodes CASSSGTSGRGYEQYF.

The chain uses TRBV19 and TRBJ1-4; D gene uncertain. Between the trimmed V and J ends, which lost 4 bases and 0 bases, there was a span of 6 bases. CDR1 and CDR2 (germline): LNHDA, SQIVND (reference sequence). This CDR3 has 14 amino acids. For the CDR3, the DNA is TGTGCCAGTAGTACCGAGACAACTAATGAAAAACTGTTTTTT. Protein sequence: CASSTETTNEKLFF. Complete variable domain (other parts from reference TRBV19 and TRBJ1-4): DGGITQSPKYLFRKEGQNVTLSCEQNLNHDAMYWYRQDPGQGLRLIYYSQIVNDFQKGDIAEGYSVSREKKESFPLTVTSAQKNPTAFYLCASSTETTNEKLFFGSGTQLSVL.

The chain carries TRBV2 and TRBJ2-5, with 10 positions matching TRBD2. The V gene end was trimmed by 0 bases and the J gene end by 5 bases; junction bases not matched to a gene: 12. Germline V CDR1 and CDR2: SNHLY, FYNNEI. The CDR3 is made up of 18 amino acids. The CDR3 spells CASSEAQVAGGLGETQYF. The CDR3 region has the DNA TGTGCCAGCAGTGAAGCACAGGTAGCGGGAGGATTGGGGGAGACCCAGTACTTC.

V is TRBV5-1 and J is TRBJ2-7, with 10 bases matching TRBD1. The junction had 12 bases not matched to a gene; V was cut back by 6 bases and J by 3 bases. The CDR3 consists of 16 residues. From germline, CDR1 is SGHRS and CDR2 YFSETQ. The CDR3 sequence: CASTFNPRDRGYEQYF. Here the CDR3 DNA reads TGCGCCAGCACCTTCAACCCCCGGGACAGGGGCTACGAGCAGTACTTC.